The 10 T cell receptor beta chains reported below all come from one sample, sequenced in a study of T cells in pancreatic ductal adenocarcinoma (dated by TCRdb to 2015 to 2018). Library construction relied on the immunoSEQ multiplex PCR assay. TCRdb obtained this table from immuneACCESS and retained in-frame rearrangements with V and J assigned. These tables miss some clones; where compared with another copy, unresolved V genes account for less than half of the shortfall, and the remainder is unexplained. The sample table records roughly 8,800 clones; 67% of these occur just once. The biggest ten clones account for about 27% of the sample. The pancreatic ductal adenocarcinoma patients who were selected had gone through surgery without receiving any neoadjuvant therapy. Sequencing used pancreatic tumor tissue. All receptors come from a human donor with pancreatic ductal adenocarcinoma.

The genes are TRBV6-1 and TRBJ2-7; D ambiguous. V was cut by 4 bases and J by 6 bases, with 16 bases left in between. The CDR3 is made up of 14 amino acids. Per germline, CDR1 MNHNS and CDR2 SASEGT. CDR3 residues: CASSVTVRGSEQYF. The CDR3, as DNA: TGTGCCAGCAGTGTAACTGTCAGAGGTTCCGAGCAGTACTTC.

This sequence joins TRBV28 and TRBJ2-5; the D is unclear. Germline-derived CDR1 and CDR2 are MDHEN and SYDVKM. Trimming left V 5 bases short and J 0 bases short, with 7 bases between. CDR3 size: 13 residues. The CDR3 protein is CASSLEYQETQYF. The CDR3 coding sequence is TGTGCCAGCAGTCTTGAATACCAAGAGACCCAGTACTTC.

For this clone: A far larger clone lies a single base away; this is likely a read error. The V call is TRBV5-6, the J call TRBJ2-3; D gene uncertain. This CDR3 has 15 residues. Germline V gene lookup returns CDR1 SGHDT and CDR2 YYEEEE. The V end lost 0 bases, the J end lost 3 bases, and 11 bases lay between the germline ends. The CDR3 DNA sequence: TGTGCCAGCAGCTTGGGTGCTCTACGGACAGATACGCAGTATTTT. Its protein is CASSLGALRTDTQYF.

The V call is TRBV5-1, the J call TRBJ1-1; D is unresolved. The V gene's germline CDR1 is SGHRS and CDR2 YFSETQ. CDR3 length: 14 residues. Trimming removed 6 bases at V and 1 base at J, with 13 bases between. The CDR3 DNA follows: TGCGCCAGCAAACACCGGCCGGGGAACACTGAAGCTTTCTTT. It is translated as CASKHRPGNTEAFF.

The chain couples TRBV19 to TRBJ1-1; no clear D gene. This CDR3 contains 16 residues. Germline V gene lookup returns CDR1 LNHDA and CDR2 SQIVND (reference sequence). The V end lost 7 bases, the J end lost 5 bases, and 23 bases lay between the germline ends. CDR3 DNA: TGTGCCAGTATGGGGAAGGGTCGGAGACTCCTAACTGAAGCTTTCTTT. Translating gives CASMGKGRRLLTEAFF.

V is TRBV9 and J is TRBJ1-3, with 7 bases fitting TRBD1. Germline lookup yields CDR1 SGDLS and CDR2 YYNGEE. V trimming: 4 bases; J trimming: 2 bases; junction bases outside the gene matches: 6. The CDR3 spans 15 residues. In DNA form, the CDR3 reads TGTGCCAGCAGCCCTACAGGGGTAGCTGGAAACACCATATATTTT. Translating it yields CASSPTGVAGNTIYF.

The rearrangement links TRBV5-4 to TRBJ2-3; D possibly corresponds to TRBD2 (6 bases). V was shortened by 2 bases and J by 1 base, with 11 bases between the two germline ends. The CDR3 loop spans 15 amino acids. Germline V gene data show CDR1 as SGHNT and CDR2 as YYREEE (reference sequence). The CDR3 loop is CASSFSSGGTDTQYF. For the CDR3, the DNA is TGTGCCAGCAGCTTCAGCTCGGGGGGCACAGATACGCAGTATTTT. The full variable domain, in which reference TRBV5-4 and TRBJ2-3 provide the parts outside the CDR3, is ETGVTQSPTHLIKTRGQQVTLRCSSQSGHNTVSWYQQALGQGPQFIFQYYREEENGRGNFPPRFSGLQFPNYSSELNVNALELDDSALYLCASSFSSGGTDTQYFGPGTRLTVL.

The rearrangement uses TRBV6-6 and TRBJ1-1, with D unresolved. The CDR3 contains 12 residues. V was trimmed by 8 bases and J by 2 bases, leaving 9 bases between them. The germline CDR1 and CDR2 sequences are MNHNY and SVGAGI (reference sequence). The CDR3 is CASGLTNTEAFF. The CDR3 nucleotides are TGTGCCAGCGGTTTGACCAACACTGAAGCTTTCTTT.

As regards this clone: The junction departs from the called germline gene at one end, perhaps through a read error. V usage is TRBV7-9 and J usage is TRBJ1-4; D perhaps matches TRBD1 (6 bases). The CDR3 is made up of 14 amino acids. CDR1 is SEHNR, CDR2 FQNEAQ, per germline (reference sequence). The CDR3 is CASTSGTTKEKLFF. In nucleotides, the CDR3 is TGTGCCAGCACCTCCGGGACAACTAAGGAAAAACTGTTTTTT.

The chain couples TRBV27 to TRBJ1-2; TRBD1 might be the D (5 bases). Per the germline V gene, CDR1 is MNHEY and CDR2 is SMNVEV (reference sequence). V lost 6 bases, J lost 4 bases, and 15 bases lay in between. The CDR3 runs to 14 residues. The CDR3 sequence: CASRHLEGAYGYTF. DNA of the CDR3: TGTGCCAGCAGACACCTCGAAGGGGCCTATGGCTACACCTTC.